This T cell receptor (beta chain) was obtained from a study of T cells in tumors after PD-1 blockade. Profiled with immunoSEQ multiplex PCR; TCRdb holds only in-frame clones, not every one. The sample includes some 60,000 clones, 80% of them seen just once. The length of the CDR3 is 15 residues. The germline V and J ends were trimmed by 6 bases and 0 bases, with 15 bases remaining between them. The V gene's germline CDR1 is SNHLY and CDR2 FYNNEI. The V call is TRBV2, the J call TRBJ2-7, with unresolved D. The starting material was PBMCs, obtained before anti-PD-1 treatment. This clonotype originated in a human donor with basal cell carcinoma. The CDR3 loop is CASRLGGVSSYEQYF. For the CDR3, the DNA is TGTGCCAGCAGGTTGGGTGGGGTCAGCTCCTACGAGCAGTACTTC. The variable domain in full, completed from reference TRBV2 and TRBJ2-7, reads EPEVTQTPSHQVTQMGQEVILRCVPISNHLYFYWYRQILGQKVEFLVSFYNNEISEKSEIFDDQFSVERPDGSNFTLKIRSTKLEDSAMYFCASRLGGVSSYEQYFGPGTRLTVT.